Listed here is a single T cell receptor beta chain. Assay used: immunoSEQ multiplex PCR; TCRdb lists only in-frame clones, some missing. The sample holds about 150,000 clones, about 88% seen once. Germline-derived CDR1 and CDR2 are ENHRY and SYGVKD. The CDR3 contains 14 residues. The V end lost 2 bases, the J end lost 2 bases, and 7 bases lay between the germline ends. These data are taken from a study of blood T cell repertoires in COVID-19. Sequencing input: peripheral blood. The TCR sequence derives from a human donor with COVID-19, enrolled during active disease. The donor label of this sample is uncertain. The genes are TRBV10-3 and TRBJ1-5; D not certain. CDR3 in DNA: TGTGCCATCAGTGAGGGAGATGGCAATCAGCCCCAGCATTTT. It is translated as CAISEGDGNQPQHF.